These 2 T cell receptor beta chains share one sample of origin, sequenced in a study of T cell responses to AZD1222 COVID-19 vaccine. Some clones are missing from TCRdb's copy, which holds only in-frame ones; the method was immunoSEQ multiplex PCR. The sample has 100,000 or so clones, around 94% seen once. Source: peripheral blood, taken on day 0 of AZD1222 vaccination. Receptors originate from an adult in good health.

The V call is TRBV28, the J call TRBJ1-2; a weak D match, TRBD1 (5 bases). This CDR3 spans 16 amino acids. Per the germline V gene, CDR1 is MDHEN and CDR2 is SYDVKM. Trimming took off 5 bases at V and 5 bases at J, with 21 bases between the two ends. The CDR3, as DNA: TGTGCCAGCAGTGGGCCCGGGGGTAAGGTGGGTTATGGCTACACCTTC. This gives the protein CASSGPGGKVGYGYTF.

The chain recombines TRBV3-1 (or the pseudogene TRBV3-2) with TRBJ2-7; TRBD2 matches at 10 bases. The CDR3 has 14 residues. CDR1 and CDR2 (germline): LGHDT, YNNKEL (reference sequence). V lost 4 bases, J lost 2 bases, and 2 bases stayed unmatched. This chain's CDR3 is CASSRTSGTYEQYF. The CDR3 DNA sequence: TGTGCCAGCAGCCGGACTAGCGGAACCTACGAGCAGTACTTC.